This T cell receptor beta chain comes out of a study of cytomegalovirus exposure and HLA in healthy donors. In the case of this clone: Its antigen is not identified.

Findings and limits, study-wide: Investigators reported 150 to 200 TCR beta chains as tied to cytomegalovirus. Most observed TCR sequences were rare, whereas some public TCRs were detected in many donors.

V lost 5 bases to trimming and J lost 0 bases, with 10 bases between them. This CDR3 spans 15 amino acids. Germline V lookup: CDR1 SGHVS, CDR2 FQNEAQ. TCRdb's copy holds only in-frame clones and misses some; the assay was immunoSEQ multiplex PCR. Of roughly 120,000 clones detected, approximately 88% appear once; the ten largest clones hold 1.5% to 2%. The chain couples TRBV7-8 to TRBJ1-4, with D perhaps TRBD1 (5 bases). The source is a man younger than 35 in good health and CMV-seronegative. The sample was PBMCs. CDR3 amino acids: CASSRKGATNEKLFF. In DNA, the CDR3 is TGTGCCAGCAGCCGAAAAGGGGCAACTAATGAAAAACTGTTTTTT.